The rows below give T cell receptor beta chains drawn from one sample of a study of regulatory T cells in long-lasting Graves disease. TCRdb reprocessed the multiplex PCR reads via MiXCR and lists one record per CDR3 protein. The sample contains 350,000 to 500,000 distinct CDR3 sequences, roughly 15% of which appear only once. The sample also formed part of further work on T cells in Graves' hyperthyroidism and ophthalmopathy.

Source: peripheral blood mononuclear cells (PBMCs), taken at new diagnosis, from a patient treated with antithyroid drugs. These receptors were collected from a woman aged 18-29 years with Graves disease. The CDR3 runs from the conserved cysteine through the conserved F or W. The D gene is left open where the match is weak. Some rows have no size entry. The others give once, few or many, or a class for an expanded clone.

cdr3_nt: TGCGCCAGCAGTGAAAGTAGGCCCGTTTATGGCTACACCTTC
cdr3_aa: CASSESRPVYGYTF
j_call: TRBJ1-2
d_call: .
cdr3_length: 14
clone_size: .
v_call: TRBV10-2

cdr3_nt: TGCAGTGCGTCCGGGACAGGAGGGTCGGAGACTGAAGCTTTCTTT
cdr3_aa: CSASGTGGSETEAFF
j_call: TRBJ1-1
d_call: TRBD1
cdr3_length: 15
clone_size: many
v_call: TRBV20-1

cdr3_nt: TGTGCCAGCAGCTCGGCCCAGAGGGGTTTTAATGAAAAACTGTTTTTT
cdr3_aa: CASSSAQRGFNEKLFF
j_call: TRBJ1-4
d_call: .
cdr3_length: 16
clone_size: few
v_call: TRBV7-9

cdr3_nt: TGTGCCAGCAGCCAAGGTAGGGCAAATGAGCAGTTCTTC
cdr3_aa: CASSQGRANEQFF
j_call: TRBJ2-1
d_call: .
cdr3_length: 13
clone_size: many
v_call: TRBV3-1

cdr3_nt: TGTGCCAGCAGCTTAGATTCGCTCTTGGAGACTGAAGCTTTCTTT
cdr3_aa: CASSLDSLLETEAFF
j_call: TRBJ1-1
d_call: .
cdr3_length: 15
clone_size: many
v_call: TRBV7-2

cdr3_nt: TGTGCCAGCAGCCAGGGCGTCGATCAGCCCCAGCATTTT
cdr3_aa: CASSQGVDQPQHF
j_call: TRBJ1-5
d_call: .
cdr3_length: 13
clone_size: few
v_call: TRBV7-3

cdr3_nt: TGTGCCAGCGGGTGGGGGGCGTGGCCTGGGGCCAACGTCCTGACTTTC
cdr3_aa: CASGWGAWPGANVLTF
j_call: TRBJ2-6
d_call: .
cdr3_length: 16
clone_size: .
v_call: TRBV2

cdr3_nt: TGTGCCAGCAGTTCCCCCCGGGGTAGCGGGACGAAAAACATTCAGTACTTC
cdr3_aa: CASSSPRGSGTKNIQYF
j_call: TRBJ2-4
d_call: TRBD2
cdr3_length: 17
clone_size: many
v_call: TRBV27

cdr3_nt: TGCAGTGCAAAAGTCCAGACGGCGGGTGAGCAGTACTTC
cdr3_aa: CSAKVQTAGEQYF
j_call: TRBJ2-7
d_call: .
cdr3_length: 13
clone_size: many
v_call: TRBV20-1

cdr3_nt: TGTGCCACCAGCAGAGATTTTCCTCCCTCCAATGAGCAGTTCTTC
cdr3_aa: CATSRDFPPSNEQFF
j_call: TRBJ2-1
d_call: .
cdr3_length: 15
clone_size: many
v_call: TRBV15

cdr3_nt: TGTGCCAGCAGCATCCCTTATCGCTCAGGGTCGAGCACTGAAGCTTTCTTT
cdr3_aa: CASSIPYRSGSSTEAFF
j_call: TRBJ1-1
d_call: .
cdr3_length: 17
clone_size: many
v_call: TRBV12-3/TRBV12-4

cdr3_nt: TGTGCCAGCAGTCCCTATCCAGGGGGTCAGCCCCAGCATTTT
cdr3_aa: CASSPYPGGQPQHF
j_call: TRBJ1-5
d_call: TRBD1
cdr3_length: 14
clone_size: .
v_call: TRBV27

cdr3_nt: TGTGCCAGCAGCTTGGTGTCAGGGAACGGCGGCTACACCTTC
cdr3_aa: CASSLVSGNGGYTF
j_call: TRBJ1-2
d_call: .
cdr3_length: 14
clone_size: .
v_call: TRBV5-6

cdr3_nt: TGTGCCAGCAGCCCCCCAGCGGGAACGACGAACACCGGGGAGCTGTTTTTT
cdr3_aa: CASSPPAGTTNTGELFF
j_call: TRBJ2-2
d_call: TRBD2
cdr3_length: 17
clone_size: .
v_call: TRBV13

cdr3_nt: TGTGCCAGCAGCTTGGGGGCCGGGGTAAGGAAGGACATTCAGTACTTC
cdr3_aa: CASSLGAGVRKDIQYF
j_call: TRBJ2-4
d_call: .
cdr3_length: 16
clone_size: many
v_call: TRBV5-6

cdr3_nt: TGCGCCAGCAGATTCGAAGAGACCCAGTACTTC
cdr3_aa: CASRFEETQYF
j_call: TRBJ2-5
d_call: .
cdr3_length: 11
clone_size: few
v_call: TRBV5-1

cdr3_nt: TGTGCCAGCAGCCAAGTCAGGGGAGAGACCCAGTACTTC
cdr3_aa: CASSQVRGETQYF
j_call: TRBJ2-5
d_call: .
cdr3_length: 13
clone_size: few
v_call: TRBV4-2

cdr3_nt: TGTGCCAGCAGTCGACTAGCGGGAGAGGTCGGGGAGCTGTTTTTT
cdr3_aa: CASSRLAGEVGELFF
j_call: TRBJ2-2
d_call: TRBD2
cdr3_length: 15
clone_size: few
v_call: TRBV27

cdr3_nt: TGTGCCAGCAACGCCGACAGGGGTTGGACTGAAGCTTTCTTT
cdr3_aa: CASNADRGWTEAFF
j_call: TRBJ1-1
d_call: TRBD1
cdr3_length: 14
clone_size: .
v_call: TRBV7-9

cdr3_nt: TGTGCCAGCAGTGACGGACAGGGGACGTACTACGAGCAGTACTTC
cdr3_aa: CASSDGQGTYYEQYF
j_call: TRBJ2-7
d_call: TRBD1
cdr3_length: 15
clone_size: .
v_call: TRBV25-1

cdr3_nt: TGTGCCAGCTCACCAGACGGAGTACAAGAGACCCAGTACTTC
cdr3_aa: CASSPDGVQETQYF
j_call: TRBJ2-5
d_call: .
cdr3_length: 14
clone_size: many
v_call: TRBV18

cdr3_nt: TGCGCCAGCAGCCGCGGCAGGGGAAGCACAGATACGCAGTATTTT
cdr3_aa: CASSRGRGSTDTQYF
j_call: TRBJ2-3
d_call: .
cdr3_length: 15
clone_size: few
v_call: TRBV5-1

cdr3_nt: TGTGCCAGCAGCTTGGCGCAAAGATGGGGCGATGAGCAGTTCTTC
cdr3_aa: CASSLAQRWGDEQFF
j_call: TRBJ2-1
d_call: .
cdr3_length: 15
clone_size: many
v_call: TRBV7-2

cdr3_nt: TGTGCCAGCACCTTGGACAGGGGGGTAACTGGGGCCAACGTCCTGACTTTC
cdr3_aa: CASTLDRGVTGANVLTF
j_call: TRBJ2-6
d_call: TRBD1
cdr3_length: 17
clone_size: .
v_call: TRBV28

cdr3_nt: TGTGCCAGCAGTGGACAGGGAAGTAATTCACCCCTCCACTTT
cdr3_aa: CASSGQGSNSPLHF
j_call: TRBJ1-6
d_call: TRBD1
cdr3_length: 14
clone_size: few
v_call: TRBV25-1

cdr3_nt: TGTGCCAGCAAAAGGACAGAAAACACTGAAGCTTTCTTT
cdr3_aa: CASKRTENTEAFF
j_call: TRBJ1-1
d_call: .
cdr3_length: 13
clone_size: many
v_call: TRBV11-3

cdr3_nt: TGCAGTGCTAGGTTGAGTAATATTCCTTCCACTGAAGCTTTCTTT
cdr3_aa: CSARLSNIPSTEAFF
j_call: TRBJ1-1
d_call: .
cdr3_length: 15
clone_size: .
v_call: TRBV20-1

cdr3_nt: TGCGCCAGCAGCCAAGGGTCCGGGGCAGGGAACGAGCAGTACTTC
cdr3_aa: CASSQGSGAGNEQYF
j_call: TRBJ2-7
d_call: .
cdr3_length: 15
clone_size: few
v_call: TRBV4-3

cdr3_nt: TGCGCCAGCAGCCTTGCGGGGGGAGGTGAAAAACTGTTTTTT
cdr3_aa: CASSLAGGGEKLFF
j_call: TRBJ1-4
d_call: .
cdr3_length: 14
clone_size: many
v_call: TRBV5-1

cdr3_nt: TGCGCCAGCAGCCACAACCCGGGACAGGTCAAGGGTGAGCAGTTCTTC
cdr3_aa: CASSHNPGQVKGEQFF
j_call: TRBJ2-1
d_call: TRBD1
cdr3_length: 16
clone_size: .
v_call: TRBV4-1

cdr3_nt: TGCGCCAGCAGCTTGGCAGGGGGAAGGTCTGGAAACACCATATATTTT
cdr3_aa: CASSLAGGRSGNTIYF
j_call: TRBJ1-3
d_call: TRBD1
cdr3_length: 16
clone_size: .
v_call: TRBV5-1

cdr3_nt: TGTGCCAGCAGATCCGGGGGTGTGGGTAACTATGGCTACACCTTC
cdr3_aa: CASRSGGVGNYGYTF
j_call: TRBJ1-2
d_call: .
cdr3_length: 15
clone_size: .
v_call: TRBV28

cdr3_nt: TGTGCCTGGAGTGTAATTACGGAGACCCAGTACTTC
cdr3_aa: CAWSVITETQYF
j_call: TRBJ2-5
d_call: .
cdr3_length: 12
clone_size: many
v_call: TRBV30

cdr3_nt: TGTGCCAGCAGTTTATACCCAGTACAGTTCTTC
cdr3_aa: CASSLYPVQFF
j_call: TRBJ2-1
d_call: .
cdr3_length: 11
clone_size: many
v_call: TRBV28

cdr3_nt: TGTGCCAGTAGTATCGAGGGGCCGCAGCCCCAGCATTTT
cdr3_aa: CASSIEGPQPQHF
j_call: TRBJ1-5
d_call: .
cdr3_length: 13
clone_size: .
v_call: TRBV19

cdr3_nt: TGTGCCAGCAGTTCCCCTTTTCGGGAGGGCCGGTACGAGCAGTACTTC
cdr3_aa: CASSSPFREGRYEQYF
j_call: TRBJ2-7
d_call: TRBD2
cdr3_length: 16
clone_size: many
v_call: TRBV28

cdr3_nt: TGTGCCAGCTCACCAGGGCGGGAATACTATGGCTACACCTTC
cdr3_aa: CASSPGREYYGYTF
j_call: TRBJ1-2
d_call: .
cdr3_length: 14
clone_size: .
v_call: TRBV18

cdr3_nt: TGTGCCAGCAGGGGACAGACCACCTCAGATACGCAGTATTTT
cdr3_aa: CASRGQTTSDTQYF
j_call: TRBJ2-3
d_call: TRBD1
cdr3_length: 14
clone_size: many
v_call: TRBV7-8

cdr3_nt: TGCAGTGTTGGCGGGAGGGTCCAAGAGACCCAGTACTTC
cdr3_aa: CSVGGRVQETQYF
j_call: TRBJ2-5
d_call: TRBD2
cdr3_length: 13
clone_size: few
v_call: TRBV20-1

cdr3_nt: TGCAGTGCTAGAGATACCGGCGACAGGGGTGGCTACACCTTC
cdr3_aa: CSARDTGDRGGYTF
j_call: TRBJ1-2
d_call: TRBD1
cdr3_length: 14
clone_size: few
v_call: TRBV20-1

cdr3_nt: TGCAGTGCTAGAGACGTAATGGCGGGAGTATCCTACGAGCAGTACTTC
cdr3_aa: CSARDVMAGVSYEQYF
j_call: TRBJ2-7
d_call: TRBD2
cdr3_length: 16
clone_size: few
v_call: TRBV20-1

cdr3_nt: TGTGCCAGCAGCAAAACCGGGACGTTAGTACCGGGAAACACCATATATTTT
cdr3_aa: CASSKTGTLVPGNTIYF
j_call: TRBJ1-3
d_call: .
cdr3_length: 17
clone_size: few
v_call: TRBV28

cdr3_nt: TGTGCCAGTAGTACCAGACAGGGGACCGGGGAGCTGTTTTTT
cdr3_aa: CASSTRQGTGELFF
j_call: TRBJ2-2
d_call: TRBD1
cdr3_length: 14
clone_size: many
v_call: TRBV19

cdr3_nt: TGTGCCAGCAGCGGTGGACTAGCGGGTGACCAAGAGACCCAGTACTTC
cdr3_aa: CASSGGLAGDQETQYF
j_call: TRBJ2-5
d_call: TRBD2
cdr3_length: 16
clone_size: .
v_call: TRBV7-6

cdr3_nt: TGTGCCAGCAGTGCGGAAATAGCCAAAAACATTCAGTACTTC
cdr3_aa: CASSAEIAKNIQYF
j_call: TRBJ2-4
d_call: .
cdr3_length: 14
clone_size: .
v_call: TRBV6-2/TRBV6-3

cdr3_nt: TGCAGTGCTAGAGATCCCCCGGCAAGTTCGTATGAGCAGTTCTTC
cdr3_aa: CSARDPPASSYEQFF
j_call: TRBJ2-1
d_call: .
cdr3_length: 15
clone_size: few
v_call: TRBV20-1

cdr3_nt: TGCGCCAGCAGCCTAGCACAGGGGTACTACTACGAGCAGTACTTC
cdr3_aa: CASSLAQGYYYEQYF
j_call: TRBJ2-7
d_call: TRBD1
cdr3_length: 15
clone_size: many
v_call: TRBV4-3

cdr3_nt: TGTGCCAGCAGCGTAATGGGCGACACTGAAGCTTTCTTT
cdr3_aa: CASSVMGDTEAFF
j_call: TRBJ1-1
d_call: .
cdr3_length: 13
clone_size: few
v_call: TRBV9

cdr3_nt: TGTGCCAGCAGTTTAGTGGTGGGTGCCACTGAAGCTTTCTTT
cdr3_aa: CASSLVVGATEAFF
j_call: TRBJ1-1
d_call: .
cdr3_length: 14
clone_size: many
v_call: TRBV12-3/TRBV12-4

cdr3_nt: TGTGCCAGCAGTTCCTTTTTGAGGGCGGGACCTAACAATGAGCAGTTCTTC
cdr3_aa: CASSSFLRAGPNNEQFF
j_call: TRBJ2-1
d_call: .
cdr3_length: 17
clone_size: many
v_call: TRBV28

cdr3_nt: TGCGCCAGCAGCTCCGACACCGTCTCCTACAATGAGCAGTTCTTC
cdr3_aa: CASSSDTVSYNEQFF
j_call: TRBJ2-1
d_call: .
cdr3_length: 15
clone_size: .
v_call: TRBV5-1

cdr3_nt: TGTGCCAGCAGCTCGGGACTAGGAAGGTACGAGCAGTACTTC
cdr3_aa: CASSSGLGRYEQYF
j_call: TRBJ2-7
d_call: TRBD2
cdr3_length: 14
clone_size: many
v_call: TRBV28

cdr3_nt: TGTGCCAGCAGTTACTCGATTCCCCTAGCGGGAGGGCCCTACGAGCAGTACTTC
cdr3_aa: CASSYSIPLAGGPYEQYF
j_call: TRBJ2-7
d_call: TRBD2
cdr3_length: 18
clone_size: .
v_call: TRBV6-5

cdr3_nt: TGTGCCAGCCCGAGGGATGGTGGCACTGAAGCTTTCTTT
cdr3_aa: CASPRDGGTEAFF
j_call: TRBJ1-1
d_call: .
cdr3_length: 13
clone_size: many
v_call: TRBV2